A single T cell receptor beta chain is shown here with its context. The entry originates in a study of blood T cell repertoires in COVID-19. Study as a whole: Samples came from the United States, Italy and Spain, spanning acute and convalescent COVID-19. PBMCs, B-cell-depleted T cells, or T cells provided the cDNA or gDNA that made up the material.

V was pared by 4 bases and J by 5 bases, with 5 bases of the junction left unmatched. Germline CDR1 GTSNPN, CDR2 SVGIG (reference sequence). This CDR3 contains 14 residues. Original handling: Estimation of nucleated cell counts was performed using reference gene primer amplification. Data came from immunoSEQ multiplex PCR; TCRdb stores just in-frame clones and leaves some out. Clone size and V and J calls were adopted from that table, with D and trimming inferred from the DNA. The sample includes 150,000 to 200,000 clones, 86% seen only once; the top ten take 0.99%. Sequencing was performed on peripheral blood. This sequence joins TRBV30 and TRBJ2-2; the match to TRBD2 covers 9 bases. The sequence was collected from a man between 18 and 29 years old with acute or convalescent COVID-19. CDR3 coding DNA: TGTGCCTGGATTAGCGGGGGTGAAACCGGGGAGCTGTTTTTT. Translating it yields CAWISGGETGELFF.